This T cell receptor beta chain originates from a study of blood T cell repertoires in COVID-19. Study-wide context: From the United States, Italy and Spain came samples of acute and convalescent COVID-19.

Methods used by the authors: Using reference gene primer amplification, nucleated cell counts were estimated. Only in-frame clones appear in the TCRdb table, and some are missing; sequencing was by immunoSEQ multiplex PCR. Clonal size and the V and J genes are those of that table, whereas D and trimming came from the DNA. This table holds about 200,000 clones, 85% to 90% found once. The length of the CDR3 is 17 residues. CDR1 LGHNA and CDR2 YNFKEQ come from the germline V gene. V shed 1 base, J shed 2 bases, and the junction held 5 bases outside the gene matches. The chain joins TRBV4-2 to TRBJ2-1; 10 nucleotides agree with TRBD2. The receptor was isolated from a man at least 80 years old with acute or convalescent COVID-19. Material for sequencing was peripheral blood. As DNA, the CDR3 is TGTGCCAGCAGCCAAGGTTTAGCGGGAGGAGCCTACAATGAGCAGTTCTTC. Translating gives CASSQGLAGGAYNEQFF.